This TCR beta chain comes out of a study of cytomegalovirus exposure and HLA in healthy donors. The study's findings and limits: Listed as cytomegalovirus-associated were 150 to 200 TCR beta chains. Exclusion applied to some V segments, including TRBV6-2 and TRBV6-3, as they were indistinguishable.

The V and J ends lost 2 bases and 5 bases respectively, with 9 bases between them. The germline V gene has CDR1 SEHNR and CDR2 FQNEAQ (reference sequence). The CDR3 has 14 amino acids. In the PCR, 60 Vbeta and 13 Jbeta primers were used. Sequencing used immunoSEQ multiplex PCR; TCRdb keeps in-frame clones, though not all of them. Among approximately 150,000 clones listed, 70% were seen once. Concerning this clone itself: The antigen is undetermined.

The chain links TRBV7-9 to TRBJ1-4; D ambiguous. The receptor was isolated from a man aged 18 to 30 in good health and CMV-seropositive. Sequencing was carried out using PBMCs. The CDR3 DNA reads TGTGCCAGCAGCTTATTGAGTCGGAATGAAAAACTGTTTTTT. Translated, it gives CASSLLSRNEKLFF. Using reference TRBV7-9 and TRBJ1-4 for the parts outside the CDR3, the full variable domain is DTGVSQNPRHKITKRGQNVTFRCDPISEHNRLYWYRQTLGQGPEFLTYFQNEAQLEKSRLLSDRFSAERPKGSFSTLEIQRTEQGDSAMYLCASSLLSRNEKLFFGSGTQLSVL.